The following is a T cell receptor beta chain sequence with its context. This specimen belongs to a study of cytomegalovirus exposure and HLA in healthy donors. PCR amplification relied on 60 Vbeta primers (plus 13 Jbeta primers). Sequenced by immunoSEQ multiplex PCR; TCRdb stores in-frame clones only, minus some. The profile shows 75,000 to 85,000 clones, over 60% of them singletons. CDR3 length: 15 residues. J lost 3 bases, V lost 4 bases, and 8 bases had no gene match. The germline V gene has CDR1 SGHRS and CDR2 YFSETQ. Sequencing was performed on PBMCs. The chain links TRBV5-1 to TRBJ1-1; 8 nucleotides match TRBD1. This clonotype originated in a male donor in good health and CMV-seronegative. The CDR3, as DNA: TGCGCCAGCAGCGCCCTACAGGGGGGAGACACTGAAGCTTTCTTT. Amino acid sequence: CASSALQGGDTEAFF.